The rows below give T cell receptor beta chains drawn from one sample of a study of T cells in Graves' hyperthyroidism and ophthalmopathy. Using its own MiXCR run on the multiplex PCR reads, TCRdb lists one record per CDR3 protein. The repertoire holds fewer than 350,000 distinct CDR3 sequences, roughly 13% seen once, with under 8% in the top ten. The sequencing sample was made of blood. Receptor source: a woman aged 40 to 50 with Graves' hyperthyroidism. Each CDR3 is given with its conserved first and last residue. D genes are given only for firm matches. Only part of the rows carry a size: once, few, many, or a class if the clone is expanded.

clone_size d_call j_call v_call cdr3_aa cdr3_nt
many - TRBJ1-4 TRBV11-3 CASSLGGAREKLFF TGTGCCAGCAGCTTAGGGGGCGCCAGGGAAAAACTGTTTTTT
few - TRBJ2-7 TRBV3-1 CASSQDMGPGVEQYF TGTGCCAGCAGCCAAGATATGGGGCCGGGGGTCGAGCAGTACTTC
many - TRBJ1-3 TRBV12-3/TRBV12-4 CASSPIRTSSGNTIYF TGTGCCAGCAGTCCGATAAGGACCAGCTCTGGAAACACCATATATTTT
many TRBD2 TRBJ2-3 TRBV29-1 CSVEGAGVGPDTQYF TGCAGCGTTGAAGGGGCGGGAGTCGGTCCAGATACGCAGTATTTT
- TRBD2 TRBJ2-3 TRBV6-2/TRBV6-3 CASSSWGLADTSTDTQYF TGTGCCAGCAGTTCTTGGGGACTAGCGGATACTAGCACAGATACGCAGTATTTT
many - TRBJ1-2 TRBV2 CASSGTSNYGYTF TGTGCCAGCAGTGGGACCTCTAACTATGGCTACACCTTC
- TRBD1 TRBJ1-2 TRBV7-9 CASSHLGQGVYGYTF TGTGCCAGCAGCCACCTGGGACAGGGAGTTTATGGCTACACCTTC
few - TRBJ2-7 TRBV19 CASSIGGDLFSYEQYF TGTGCCAGTAGTATAGGGGGGGACTTATTCTCCTACGAGCAGTACTTC
many - TRBJ2-5 TRBV24-1 CATGGQVQETQYF TGTGCCACCGGGGGACAAGTGCAAGAGACCCAGTACTTC
many - TRBJ1-5 TRBV20-1 CSARDKGQHSNQPQHF TGCAGTGCTAGAGATAAGGGACAACATAGCAATCAGCCCCAGCATTTT
- - TRBJ2-3 TRBV7-9 CASSLPSGLGDTQYF TGTGCCAGCAGCTTACCATCCGGGCTAGGAGATACGCAGTATTTT
many - TRBJ2-3 TRBV20-1 CSANRRGMTDTQYF TGCAGTGCTAACCGTCGTGGGATGACAGATACGCAGTATTTT
many - TRBJ2-5 TRBV2 CASSWGRRETQYF TGTGCCAGCAGTTGGGGGCGCCGGGAGACCCAGTACTTC
many TRBD2 TRBJ2-2 TRBV5-1 CASSLELASNTGELFF TGCGCCAGCAGCTTGGAACTAGCGTCGAACACCGGGGAGCTGTTTTTT
few - TRBJ1-5 TRBV4-1 CASSQEGGGFQPQHF TGCGCCAGCAGCCAAGAGGGTGGGGGGTTTCAGCCCCAGCATTTT
- - TRBJ2-2 TRBV3-1 CASSQVVSGIAQELFF TGTGCCAGCAGCCAAGTAGTTAGCGGTATTGCCCAGGAGCTGTTTTTT
many TRBD1 TRBJ1-2 TRBV10-3 CAISDGQGADGYTF TGTGCCATCAGTGACGGACAGGGGGCGGATGGCTACACCTTC